What follows is one TCR beta chain and its context. MiXCR, applied by TCRdb to the 5' RACE reads, yields one record per CDR3 protein. The sample records 450,000 or so distinct CDR3 sequences, approximately 15% being singletons. The data originate from a study of identical twins. Per germline, CDR1 SNHLY and CDR2 FYNNEI. V was cut by 3 bases and J by 0 bases, with 13 bases left in between. The CDR3 has 16 residues. This same sample was also taken into another study, of yellow fever vaccine responses in identical twins.

Material: CD4+ T cells sorted from blood. The genes are TRBV2 and TRBJ2-3, with D possibly being TRBD2 (5 bases). This TCR was sampled from a woman between 18 and 30 years old in good health. The DNA of the CDR3 is TGTGCCAGCAGTGACCCCGACGGGGATAGCACAGATACGCAGTATTTT. Translation: CASSDPDGDSTDTQYF.